The following is a TCR beta chain sequence with its context. Original processing methods: Estimation of nucleated cell counts was performed using reference gene primer amplification. Assay: immunoSEQ multiplex PCR; the TCRdb copy retains only in-frame clones and omits some. The V and J calls and clone size come from that table; D and trimming were worked out from the DNA. The repertoire consists of roughly 280,000 clones, with roughly 86% occurring once and the leading ten covering 3.6%. These data belong to a study of blood T cell repertoires in COVID-19. Background on the study: Specimens from acute and convalescent COVID-19 originated in the United States, Italy and Spain. PBMCs, B-cell-depleted T cells, or T cells provided the cDNA or gDNA that made up the material.

The CDR3 consists of 16 residues. The V gene lost 4 bases and the J gene lost 1 base, with 16 bases spanning the gap. CDR1 MNHEY and CDR2 SVGAGI come from the germline V gene. This chain connects TRBV6-5 to TRBJ2-5, with D possibly being TRBD1 (6 bases). This receptor was identified in a man between 18 and 35 years old with active or convalescent COVID-19. What was sequenced was peripheral blood. The CDR3 DNA reads TGTGCCAGCAGTTTAACTTCAGGGGCGCCCCAAGAGACCCAGTACTTC. It encodes CASSLTSGAPQETQYF.